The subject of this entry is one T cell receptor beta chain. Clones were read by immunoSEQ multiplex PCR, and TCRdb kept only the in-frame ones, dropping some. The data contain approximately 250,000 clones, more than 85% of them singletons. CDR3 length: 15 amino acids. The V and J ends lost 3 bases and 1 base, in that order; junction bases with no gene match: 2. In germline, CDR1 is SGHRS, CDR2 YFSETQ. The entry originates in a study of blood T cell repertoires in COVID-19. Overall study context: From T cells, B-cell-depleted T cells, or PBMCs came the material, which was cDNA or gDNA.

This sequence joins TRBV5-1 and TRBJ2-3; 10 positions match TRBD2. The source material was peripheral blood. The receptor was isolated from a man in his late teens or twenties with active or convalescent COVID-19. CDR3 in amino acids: CASSWGTSGTDTQYF. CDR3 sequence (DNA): TGCGCCAGCAGCTGGGGGACTAGCGGCACAGATACGCAGTATTTT.